The clone carrying this T cell receptor beta chain appeared once. The data are from a study of cytomegalovirus exposure and HLA in healthy donors. PCR primers comprised 60 Vbeta and 13 Jbeta primers. Sequenced by immunoSEQ multiplex PCR; TCRdb stores in-frame clones only, minus some. The sample has tens of thousands of clones; around 81% are singletons. The germline V gene encodes CDR1 SGHKS and CDR2 YYEKEE (reference sequence). The CDR3 has 16 amino acids. The V segment lost 4 bases and the J segment 4 bases; nucleotides outside the gene matches: 6. The chain couples TRBV5-5 to TRBJ2-3; TRBD2 aligns across 13 bases. The sample consisted of PBMCs. This receptor was taken from a man aged 35 to 55 in good health and CMV-seronegative. CDR3 in amino acids: CASSATSGRFADTQYF. As DNA, the CDR3 is TGTGCCAGCAGCGCGACTAGCGGGAGGTTCGCAGATACGCAGTATTTT.